This T cell receptor (beta chain) was captured in a study of control samples from healthy donors and cancer patients. Data came from immunoSEQ multiplex PCR; TCRdb stores just in-frame clones and leaves some out. The data show 70,000 to 80,000 clones, with 80% to 90% seen just once and 1.9% held by the top ten. Germline V gene sequence: CDR1 MDHEN, CDR2 SYDVKM. The CDR3 has 16 residues. V gave up 3 bases and J gave up 3 bases, with 18 bases separating them. The clonotype was recovered from a woman aged 60-75 years with head and neck cancer. The sequencing sample was made of PBMCs. V and J are TRBV28 and TRBJ2-7, with a tentative D call TRBD2 (5 bases). The CDR3 is CASSFNLRWRSYEQYF. For the CDR3, the DNA is TGTGCCAGCAGTTTTAACTTAAGGTGGAGGAGCTACGAGCAGTACTTC.